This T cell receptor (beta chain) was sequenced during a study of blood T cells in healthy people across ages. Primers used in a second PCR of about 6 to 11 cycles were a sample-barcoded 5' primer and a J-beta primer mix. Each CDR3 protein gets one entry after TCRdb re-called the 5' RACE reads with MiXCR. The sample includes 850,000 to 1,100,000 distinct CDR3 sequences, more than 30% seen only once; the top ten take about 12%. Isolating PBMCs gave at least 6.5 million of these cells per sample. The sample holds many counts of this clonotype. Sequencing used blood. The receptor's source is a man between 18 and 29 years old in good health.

In DNA, the CDR3 is TGCAGTGCCAGGGACAGGGATGGCTACACCTTC. It specifies CSARDRDGYTF. This chain uses TRBV20-1 with TRBJ1-2, with 9 positions matching TRBD1. CDR1 DFQATT and CDR2 SNEGSKA come from the germline V gene (reference sequence). The trim removed 6 bases at V and 6 bases at J, leaving 2 bases unmatched. The CDR3 runs to 11 residues.